Listed below are T cell receptor beta chains from one sample, sequenced in a study of regulatory T cells in long-lasting Graves disease. TCRdb called the multiplex PCR reads again in MiXCR, with one record for every CDR3 protein. The sample gives 400,000 or so distinct CDR3 sequences, about 25% of which show up once; about a quarter is in the top ten. Sample: peripheral blood mononuclear cells (PBMCs), taken when the disease was refractory, from a patient treated with antithyroid drugs. The source of these receptors is a female donor with Graves disease. Both conserved end residues are part of each CDR3. D genes are given only for firm matches. Size tells how often a clone was seen (once, few, many) or the class of an expanded clone, and some rows leave it out.

D: .; J: TRBJ1-5; size: many; V: TRBV12-3/TRBV12-4; DNA: TGTGCCAGCAGTTTCATGGTTAGCGATAGCAATCAGCCCCAGCATTTT; CDR3: CASSFMVSDSNQPQHF
D: .; J: TRBJ2-7; size: few; V: TRBV29-1; DNA: TGCAGCGTGCGAGAAGGCACCAACGAGCAGTACTTC; CDR3: CSVREGTNEQYF
D: TRBD1; J: TRBJ2-7; size: many; V: TRBV12-3/TRBV12-4; DNA: TGTGCCAGCAGCAGCCGGGACAGGGGAACCTACGAGCAGTACTTC; CDR3: CASSSRDRGTYEQYF
D: .; J: TRBJ2-2; size: .; V: TRBV7-3; DNA: TGTGCCAGCAGCTCCTCCGGGACCCACACCGGGGAGCTGTTTTTT; CDR3: CASSSSGTHTGELFF
D: TRBD2; J: TRBJ2-5; size: many; V: TRBV2; DNA: TGTGCCAGCAGAGGGACTAGCGGGAGTCGGCAAGAGACCCAGTACTTC; CDR3: CASRGTSGSRQETQYF
D: TRBD1; J: TRBJ1-1; size: few; V: TRBV12-3/TRBV12-4; DNA: TGTGCCAGCAGTTCCCACCCCAGGGGGATCACTGAAGCTTTCTTT; CDR3: CASSSHPRGITEAFF
D: .; J: TRBJ1-1; size: many; V: TRBV6-1; DNA: TGTGCCAGACCATTCAGATTAGACAGGCGGCTCACTGAAGCTTTCTTT; CDR3: CARPFRLDRRLTEAFF
D: TRBD2; J: TRBJ2-7; size: .; V: TRBV2; DNA: TGTGCCACCGAAGCCACGGGACTAGCGGGAGCCCTTACCTACGAGCAGTACTTC; CDR3: CATEATGLAGALTYEQYF
D: TRBD1; J: TRBJ2-6; size: many; V: TRBV6-1; DNA: TGTGCCAGCAGCATACAGGGGGCTGGGGCCAACGTCCTGACTTTC; CDR3: CASSIQGAGANVLTF
D: .; J: TRBJ1-2; size: many; V: TRBV6-9; DNA: TGTGCCAGCAGTTCAACCTTTGGACCCTATGGCTACACCTTC; CDR3: CASSSTFGPYGYTF
D: .; J: TRBJ1-5; size: few; V: TRBV19; DNA: TGTGCCAGTAGTTCAACACCCGCCCAGACAGGCCAAAATCAGCCCCAGCATTTT; CDR3: CASSSTPAQTGQNQPQHF
D: .; J: TRBJ2-2; size: .; V: TRBV10-3; DNA: TGTGCCATCAGTGAGTCCGACCCCTCGGGAGCCGGGGAGCTGTTTTTT; CDR3: CAISESDPSGAGELFF
D: .; J: TRBJ1-2; size: .; V: TRBV30; DNA: TGTGCCTGTCACGGGTCCTCTGGCTACACCTTC; CDR3: CACHGSSGYTF
D: .; J: TRBJ1-1; size: many; V: TRBV13; DNA: TGTGCCAGCAGCTCGGACAGAAAAGCTTTCTTT; CDR3: CASSSDRKAFF
D: .; J: TRBJ2-7; size: .; V: TRBV20-1; DNA: TGCAGTGCTAGAGGAAACCGGGACCGACCGGGGGAGCAGTACTTC; CDR3: CSARGNRDRPGEQYF
D: .; J: TRBJ2-1; size: .; V: TRBV19; DNA: TGTGCCAGTAGTATCCCCGGGCACCTTACCTTCTCCAACAATGAGCAGTTCTTC; CDR3: CASSIPGHLTFSNNEQFF
D: TRBD1; J: TRBJ1-1; size: .; V: TRBV6-4; DNA: TGTGCCAGCAGTTACCCAAGGGACAGGATGGGCACTGAAGCTTTCTTT; CDR3: CASSYPRDRMGTEAFF
D: .; J: TRBJ2-2; size: .; V: TRBV20-1; DNA: TGCAGTGCTAGAAGGAACACCGGGGAGCTGTTTTTT; CDR3: CSARRNTGELFF
D: .; J: TRBJ2-7; size: few; V: TRBV6-2/TRBV6-3; DNA: TGTGCCAGCAGTTACTCACAATTCTCCTCCTACGAGCAGTACTTC; CDR3: CASSYSQFSSYEQYF
D: .; J: TRBJ2-7; size: many; V: TRBV11-1; DNA: TGTGCCAGCAGCCGGACGACTCGCTCCTACGAGCAGTACTTC; CDR3: CASSRTTRSYEQYF
D: .; J: TRBJ1-2; size: many; V: TRBV6-5; DNA: TGTGCCAGCAGTTACGGGCCGACGGGAACGGGCTACACCTTC; CDR3: CASSYGPTGTGYTF
D: TRBD1; J: TRBJ1-1; size: few; V: TRBV5-1; DNA: TGCGCCAGTTTTAGTACCGGGACAGGGGTTCGGGACACTGAAGCTTTCTTT; CDR3: CASFSTGTGVRDTEAFF
D: .; J: TRBJ2-7; size: few; V: TRBV7-2; DNA: TGTGCCAGCAGCTTATCGAGCGGCAATCAACCCCTACGAGGGCAGTACTTC; CDR3: CASSLSSGNQPLRGQYF
D: TRBD1; J: TRBJ1-5; size: many; V: TRBV19; DNA: TGTGCCAGTAGTGGGACAGGGGGTTATCAGCCCCAGCATTTT; CDR3: CASSGTGGYQPQHF
D: TRBD1; J: TRBJ1-1; size: .; V: TRBV18; DNA: TGTGCCAGCTCACCACGGACAGGGGACGTGAACACTGAAGCTTTCTTT; CDR3: CASSPRTGDVNTEAFF